The clone carrying this TCR beta chain was observed at least ten times. One end of the junction varies from germline; a read error may be responsible. This sample is part of a study of blood T cells in healthy people across ages. Together with a sample-barcoded 5' primer, a J-beta primer mix was included in a second PCR lasting about 6 to 11 cycles. MiXCR was run by TCRdb on the 5' RACE reads, yielding one entry per CDR3 protein. The repertoire holds hundreds of thousands of distinct CDR3 sequences, around a quarter seen once, with about 3% in the top ten. The authors drew about 9.5 milliliters of peripheral blood from each donor. This sample also belongs to another study, concerning T cells of mothers and their children. That work states: Donation was provided by three healthy Caucasian mothers along with their six children.

This clonotype originated in a boy younger than 18 in good health. Sequencing was performed on blood.

In nucleotides, the CDR3 is TGTGCCAGCAGTTACGGGCAGGGCCAAGAGACCCAGTACTTC. Protein product: CASSYGQGQETQYF. The chain carries TRBV5-1 and TRBJ2-5; D possibly corresponds to TRBD1 (5 bases). The CDR3 extends over 14 amino acids. Germline CDR1 SGHRS, CDR2 YFSETQ.